The 23 T cell receptor beta chains given below trace back to one sample, sequenced in a study of blood T cell repertoires in COVID-19. TCRdb's copy holds only in-frame clones and misses some; the assay was immunoSEQ multiplex PCR. The table includes over 25,000 clones, just over 85% detected once. The sample consisted of peripheral blood. The source of these receptors is a woman aged 45-59 years with active COVID-19.

The V call is TRBV25-1, the J call TRBJ1-5; TRBD1 is a possible D gene (5 bases). This CDR3 spans 14 amino acids. Looked up from germline, CDR1 is MGHDK and CDR2 is SYGVNS. Between the trimmed V and J ends, which lost 5 bases and 1 base, there was a span of 9 bases. The CDR3 DNA is TGTGCCAGCAGTTCAGCAGGGAGCAATCAGCCCCAGCATTTT. Protein sequence: CASSSAGSNQPQHF.

V is TRBV2 and J is TRBJ2-1; tentative D call: TRBD1 (6 bases). Looked up from germline, CDR1 is SNHLY and CDR2 is FYNNEI. The CDR3 consists of 15 residues. V lost 6 bases, J lost 0 bases, and 12 bases lay in between. CDR3 in DNA: TGTGCCAGCAGCCGACAGGAGAGCTCCTACAATGAGCAGTTCTTC. Its translation: CASSRQESSYNEQFF.

V gene TRBV2 combines with J gene TRBJ2-2; 11 bases fit TRBD2. Trimming at V came to 10 bases and at J to 5 bases, leaving 6 bases not matched to a gene. Germline V gene sequence: CDR1 SNHLY, CDR2 FYNNEI. The CDR3 consists of 14 residues. CDR3: CATTSGSRTGELFF. Here the CDR3 DNA reads TGTGCCACCACTAGCGGGAGTCGGACCGGGGAGCTGTTTTTT.

This rearrangement joins TRBV30 to TRBJ2-5; 8 bases map to TRBD1. Germline values: CDR1 GTSNPN, CDR2 SVGIG (reference sequence). Germline trimming cut 4 bases from V and 9 bases from J; bases unmatched to any gene: 7. The CDR3 length is 12 residues. Here the CDR3 reads CAWTQGAMAQYF. The CDR3 DNA sequence: TGTGCCTGGACGCAGGGGGCGATGGCCCAGTACTTC.

The rearrangement links TRBV29-1 to TRBJ2-1; 9 bases line up with TRBD2. V gave up 4 bases and J gave up 5 bases; unmatched junction bases: 9. Looked up from germline, CDR1 is SQVTM and CDR2 is ANQGSEA. The length of the CDR3 is 15 residues. DNA for the CDR3: TGCAGCGTTGGGCTAGCGGGAATATCTGACAATGAGCAGTTCTTC. Translating it yields CSVGLAGISDNEQFF.

The gene calls are TRBV28 and TRBJ2-1; the D gene is possibly TRBD2 (6 bases). V lost 4 bases to trimming and J lost 4 bases, with 14 bases between them. The CDR3 extends over 15 amino acids. The V gene's germline CDR1 is MDHEN and CDR2 SYDVKM. The CDR3 nucleotides read TGTGCCAGCAGTTCGACTAGAGGGGATTACAATGAGCAGTTCTTC. Translating it yields CASSSTRGDYNEQFF.

The chain combines TRBV5-1 with TRBJ2-7, with D maybe TRBD2 (6 bases). This CDR3 spans 15 amino acids. Germline V gene data show CDR1 as SGHRS and CDR2 as YFSETQ. V shed 0 bases and J shed 2 bases, with 12 bases lying between them. CDR3 protein: CASSLVADGPYEQYF. DNA for the CDR3: TGCGCCAGCAGCTTGGTAGCGGATGGCCCCTACGAGCAGTACTTC.

The chain has TRBV7-2 and TRBJ1-2; weak D call: TRBD1 (5 bases). Germline V gives CDR1 SGHTA, CDR2 FQGNSA. The CDR3 has 15 amino acids. Trimming pared 5 bases from V and 4 bases from J, leaving 17 bases between. The CDR3 is CASSEVGRAVYGYTF. CDR3 nucleotide sequence: TGTGCCAGCAGCGAGGTGGGCAGGGCTGTCTATGGCTACACCTTC.

This rearrangement joins TRBV14 to TRBJ2-1; D not certain. V shed 3 bases and J shed 8 bases, with 17 bases lying between them. Germline loops: CDR1 SGHDN, CDR2 FVKESK. This CDR3 has 15 residues. CDR3 sequence (DNA): TGTGCCAGCAGCCATTTCGACATTCCAGGCGATGAGCAGTTCTTC. Protein sequence: CASSHFDIPGDEQFF.

This clone was observed a single time. The chain carries TRBV19 and TRBJ2-1, with D possibly matching TRBD1 (6 bases). Germline-derived CDR1 and CDR2 are LNHDA and SQIVND (reference sequence). This CDR3 spans 15 amino acids. Between the trimmed V and J ends, which lost 7 bases and 0 bases, there was a span of 13 bases. In nucleotides, the CDR3 is TGTGCCAGTACCACAGGGTGGAGCTCCTACAATGAGCAGTTCTTC. Amino acid sequence: CASTTGWSSYNEQFF.

The chain joins TRBV2 to TRBJ1-1, with D tentatively TRBD1 (6 bases). V was trimmed by 6 bases and J by 4 bases, leaving 18 bases between them. The CDR3 runs to 15 residues. Germline V gene data show CDR1 as SNHLY and CDR2 as FYNNEI. The chain's CDR3 is CASRGAGAGGTEAFF. The CDR3 DNA reads as TGTGCCAGCAGAGGGGCAGGGGCGGGAGGCACTGAAGCTTTCTTT.

The CDR3 sequence is CASSQDLGTGRGYTF. The CDR3 region has the DNA TGTGCCAGCAGCCAAGATTTGGGGACAGGGAGAGGCTACACCTTC. The chain has TRBV3-1 (or the pseudogene TRBV3-2) and TRBJ1-2, with TRBD1 matching over 9 bases. CDR3 size: 15 residues. V gave up 0 bases and J gave up 8 bases; unmatched junction bases: 7. The germline V gene has CDR1 LGHDT and CDR2 YNNKEL (reference sequence).

The rearrangement joins TRBV7-3 to TRBJ2-3; D may be TRBD2 (6 bases). The CDR3 spans 14 residues. V gave up 4 bases and J gave up 2 bases, with 10 bases separating them. The germline gives CDR1 SGHTA, CDR2 FQGTGA. The CDR3 nucleotides read TGTGCCAGCAGCTCGACTAGTTCCACAGATACGCAGTATTTT. It is translated as CASSSTSSTDTQYF.

This chain's CDR3 is CASSPSRASQLYEQYF. The CDR3 DNA reads TGTGCCAGCAGCCCCTCCCGGGCTAGCCAGCTCTACGAGCAGTACTTC. V gene TRBV11-2 combines with J gene TRBJ2-7; TRBD2 might be the D (5 bases). The germline gives CDR1 SGHAT, CDR2 FQNNGV. V shed 5 bases and J shed 3 bases, with 20 bases lying between them. The CDR3 is 16 amino acids.

V and J are TRBV2 and TRBJ2-3; D ambiguous. The germline CDR1 and CDR2 sequences are SNHLY and FYNNEI. This CDR3 comprises 14 residues. Trimming removed 5 bases at V and 2 bases at J, with 11 bases between. CDR3 DNA sequence: TGTGCCAGCAGTCCCTCCAGAAACACAGATACGCAGTATTTT. It specifies CASSPSRNTDTQYF. The entire variable domain, with the rest obtained from reference TRBV2 and TRBJ2-3, is as follows: EPEVTQTPSHQVTQMGQEVILRCVPISNHLYFYWYRQILGQKVEFLVSFYNNEISEKSEIFDDQFSVERPDGSNFTLKIRSTKLEDSAMYFCASSPSRNTDTQYFGPGTRLTVL.

CDR3 bases: TGTGCCAGCAGCGAACTAAGCGGACGAACCTACGAGCAGTACTTC. Translated: CASSELSGRTYEQYF. The rearrangement joins TRBV28 to TRBJ2-7; D may be TRBD2 (5 bases). In germline, CDR1 is MDHEN, CDR2 SYDVKM. The ends were cut back, 6 bases at V and 2 bases at J, with 17 bases in the middle. CDR3 length: 15 amino acids.

The V and J genes are TRBV27 and TRBJ1-2; 10 bases agree with TRBD1. The germline gives CDR1 MNHEY, CDR2 SMNVEV (reference sequence). V was pared by 3 bases and J by 7 bases, with 2 bases of the junction left unmatched. The CDR3 has 13 residues. The CDR3 bases are TGTGCCAGCAGTTTCGGGACAGGGGCTGGCTACACCTTC. Its protein is CASSFGTGAGYTF.

The chain uses TRBV5-1 and TRBJ1-1, with TRBD1 matching over 7 bases. CDR3 length: 15 residues. The ends lost 0 bases at V and 1 base at J; junction bases unmatched: 3. Germline-derived CDR1 and CDR2 are SGHRS and YFSETQ. The DNA for the CDR3 is TGCGCCAGCAGCTTGGACGACAGGGAGAACACTGAAGCTTTCTTT. It is translated as CASSLDDRENTEAFF.

The DNA for the CDR3 is TGCAGCGTTGAGCGTAGCGGCTCCTACAATGAGCAGTTCTTC. It is translated as CSVERSGSYNEQFF. J is TRBJ2-1 and V is TRBV29-1, with D perhaps TRBD2 (6 bases). The V and J ends lost 3 bases and 0 bases respectively, with 9 bases between them. The CDR3 length is 14 residues. Germline CDR1 is SQVTM and CDR2 is ANQGSEA.

The J gene is TRBJ2-1, the V gene TRBV19; D is unresolved. Per the germline V gene, CDR1 is LNHDA and CDR2 is SQIVND (reference sequence). The CDR3 covers 14 residues. V was trimmed by 0 bases and J by 4 bases, leaving 7 bases between them. In DNA form, the CDR3 reads TGTGCCAGTAGTATAGATGCCCAGTACAATGAGCAGTTCTTC. It yields the protein CASSIDAQYNEQFF.

The chain links TRBV7-9 to TRBJ1-1; the D is unclear. Trimming left V 5 bases short and J 6 bases short, with 10 bases between. The CDR3 consists of 12 residues. Germline V gene data show CDR1 as SEHNR and CDR2 as FQNEAQ (reference sequence). The CDR3 DNA follows: TGTGCCAGCAGCCGAGACAAATCTGAAGCTTTCTTT. It encodes CASSRDKSEAFF.

This rearrangement joins TRBV19 to TRBJ1-1; no clear D gene. The CDR3 covers 16 residues. In germline, CDR1 is LNHDA, CDR2 SQIVND (reference sequence). The V and J ends lost 2 bases and 0 bases respectively, with 13 bases between them. CDR3 residues: CASSITGLRLNTEAFF. CDR3 in DNA: TGTGCCAGTAGTATAACGGGGTTAAGGCTGAACACTGAAGCTTTCTTT.

This sequence joins TRBV5-1 and TRBJ2-7; 11 nucleotides align to TRBD2. V shed 4 bases and J 2 bases; nucleotides not matched to a gene: 2. CDR3 length equals 14 residues. Germline-derived CDR1 and CDR2 are SGHRS and YFSETQ. CDR3 sequence reads: CASSGTSGTYEQYF. In DNA, the CDR3 is TGCGCCAGCAGCGGGACTAGCGGAACCTACGAGCAGTACTTC.